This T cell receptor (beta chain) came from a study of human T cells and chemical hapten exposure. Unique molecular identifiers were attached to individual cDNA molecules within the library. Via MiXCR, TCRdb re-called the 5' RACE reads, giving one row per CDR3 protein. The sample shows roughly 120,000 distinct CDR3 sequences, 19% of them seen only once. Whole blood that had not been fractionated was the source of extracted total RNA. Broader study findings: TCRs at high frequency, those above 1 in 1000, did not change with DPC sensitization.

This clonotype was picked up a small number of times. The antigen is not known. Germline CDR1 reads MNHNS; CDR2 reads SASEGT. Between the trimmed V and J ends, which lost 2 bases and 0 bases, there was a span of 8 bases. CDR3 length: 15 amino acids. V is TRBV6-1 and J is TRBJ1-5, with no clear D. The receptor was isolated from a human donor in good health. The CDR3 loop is CASSEWAVSNQPQHF. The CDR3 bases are TGTGCCAGCAGTGAATGGGCAGTTAGCAATCAGCCCCAGCATTTT.